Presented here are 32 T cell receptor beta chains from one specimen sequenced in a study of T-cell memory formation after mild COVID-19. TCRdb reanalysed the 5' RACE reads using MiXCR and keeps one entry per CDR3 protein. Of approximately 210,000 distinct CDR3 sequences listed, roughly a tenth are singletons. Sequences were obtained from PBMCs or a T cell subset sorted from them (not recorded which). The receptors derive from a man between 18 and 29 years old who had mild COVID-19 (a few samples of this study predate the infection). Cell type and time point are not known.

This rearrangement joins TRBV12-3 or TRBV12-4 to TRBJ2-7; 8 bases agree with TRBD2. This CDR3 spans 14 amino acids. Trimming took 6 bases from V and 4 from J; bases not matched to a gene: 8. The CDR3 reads CASSTRLATYEQYF. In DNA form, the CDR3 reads TGTGCCAGCAGCACCCGACTAGCGACGTACGAGCAGTACTTC.

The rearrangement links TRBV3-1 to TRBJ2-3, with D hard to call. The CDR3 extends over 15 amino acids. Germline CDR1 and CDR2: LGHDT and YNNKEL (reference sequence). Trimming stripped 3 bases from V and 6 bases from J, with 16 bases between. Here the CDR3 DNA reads TGTGCCAGCAGCCACCGTAAAACATACACGGATACGCAGTATTTT. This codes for CASSHRKTYTDTQYF.

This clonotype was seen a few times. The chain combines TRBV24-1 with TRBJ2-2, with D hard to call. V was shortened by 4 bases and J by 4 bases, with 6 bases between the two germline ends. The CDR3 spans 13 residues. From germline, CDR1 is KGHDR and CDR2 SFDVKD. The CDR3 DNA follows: TGTGCCACCAGTGACTATACCACCGGGGAGCTGTTTTTT. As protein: CATSDYTTGELFF.

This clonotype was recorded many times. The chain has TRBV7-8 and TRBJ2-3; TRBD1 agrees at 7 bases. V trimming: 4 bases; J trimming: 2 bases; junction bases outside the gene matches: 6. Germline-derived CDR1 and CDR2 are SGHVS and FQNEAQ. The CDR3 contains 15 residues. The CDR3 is CASSSRTGLTDTQYF. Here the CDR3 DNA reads TGTGCCAGCAGCTCGAGGACAGGTCTCACAGATACGCAGTATTTT.

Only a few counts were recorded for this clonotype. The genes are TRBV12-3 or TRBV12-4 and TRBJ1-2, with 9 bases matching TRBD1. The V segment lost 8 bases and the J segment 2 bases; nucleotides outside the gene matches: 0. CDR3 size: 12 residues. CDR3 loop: CASGQGNYGYTF. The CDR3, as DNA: TGTGCCAGCGGACAGGGGAACTATGGCTACACCTTC.

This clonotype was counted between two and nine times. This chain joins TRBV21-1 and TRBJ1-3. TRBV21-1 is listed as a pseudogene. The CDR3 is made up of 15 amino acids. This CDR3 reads CASSRILVTGNTIYF. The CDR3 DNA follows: TGTGCCAGCAGCAGGATACTGGTCACTGGAAACACCATATATTTT.

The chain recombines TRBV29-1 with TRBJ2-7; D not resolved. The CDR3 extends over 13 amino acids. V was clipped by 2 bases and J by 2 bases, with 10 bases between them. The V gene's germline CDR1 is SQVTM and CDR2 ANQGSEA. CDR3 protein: CSVELADAYEQYF. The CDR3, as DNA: TGCAGCGTTGAACTCGCTGACGCCTACGAGCAGTACTTC.

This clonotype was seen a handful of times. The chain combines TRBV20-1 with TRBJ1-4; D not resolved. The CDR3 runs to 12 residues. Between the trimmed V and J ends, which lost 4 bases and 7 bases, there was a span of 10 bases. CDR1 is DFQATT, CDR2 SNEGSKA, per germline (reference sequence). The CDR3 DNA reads TGCAGTGCTAACGTCCGAGGTGAAAAACTGTTTTTT. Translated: CSANVRGEKLFF.

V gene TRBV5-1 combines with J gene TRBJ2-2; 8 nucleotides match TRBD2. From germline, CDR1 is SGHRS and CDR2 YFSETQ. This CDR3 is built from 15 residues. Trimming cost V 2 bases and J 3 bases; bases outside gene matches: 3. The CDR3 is CASSFGGADTGELFF. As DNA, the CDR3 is TGCGCCAGCAGCTTCGGGGGGGCGGACACCGGGGAGCTGTTTTTT.

This CDR3 is CASTWGGTPLHF. In nucleotides, the CDR3 is TGTGCCAGCACTTGGGGGGGGACACCCCTCCACTTT. The chain joins TRBV12-3 or TRBV12-4 to TRBJ1-6; D is perhaps TRBD1 (5 bases). Trimming cost V 7 bases and J 11 bases, with 12 bases left between them. This CDR3 region has 12 residues.

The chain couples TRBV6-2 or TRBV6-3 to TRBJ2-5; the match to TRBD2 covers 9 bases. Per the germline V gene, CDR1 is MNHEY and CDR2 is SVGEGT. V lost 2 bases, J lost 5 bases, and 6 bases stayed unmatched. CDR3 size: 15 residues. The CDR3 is CASSYDASGAETQYF. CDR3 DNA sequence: TGTGCCAGCAGTTACGACGCTAGCGGGGCTGAGACCCAGTACTTC.

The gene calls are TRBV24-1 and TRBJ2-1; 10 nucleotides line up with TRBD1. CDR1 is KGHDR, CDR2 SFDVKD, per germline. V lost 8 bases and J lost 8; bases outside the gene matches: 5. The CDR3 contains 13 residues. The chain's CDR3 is CATMGQGTDEQFF. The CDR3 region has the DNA TGTGCCACCATGGGACAGGGGACGGATGAGCAGTTCTTC.

In DNA form, the CDR3 reads TGTGCCAGCAGCCACTCCGGGGGCGATTCGCAGTATTTT. It codes for CASSHSGGDSQYF. J is TRBJ2-3 and V is TRBV5-6, with D perhaps matching TRBD1 or TRBD2 (6 bases each). The CDR3 runs to 13 residues. Trimming stripped 4 bases from V and 10 bases from J, with 16 bases between. The germline gives CDR1 SGHDT, CDR2 YYEEEE.

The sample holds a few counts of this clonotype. As DNA, the CDR3 is TGTGCCAGCTCATTAACAGGGGTATTGGCCAACGTCCTGACTTTC. The encoded protein is CASSLTGVLANVLTF. The rearrangement uses TRBV12-3 or TRBV12-4 and TRBJ2-6, with 7 positions matching TRBD1. The CDR3 has 15 amino acids. V shed 8 bases and J 6 bases; nucleotides not matched to a gene: 10.

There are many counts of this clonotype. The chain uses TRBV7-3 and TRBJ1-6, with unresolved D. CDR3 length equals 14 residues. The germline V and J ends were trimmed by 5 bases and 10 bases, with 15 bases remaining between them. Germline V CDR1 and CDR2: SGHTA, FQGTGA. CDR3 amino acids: CASSASGLGSPLHF. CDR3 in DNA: TGTGCCAGCAGCGCATCAGGATTAGGATCACCCCTCCACTTT.

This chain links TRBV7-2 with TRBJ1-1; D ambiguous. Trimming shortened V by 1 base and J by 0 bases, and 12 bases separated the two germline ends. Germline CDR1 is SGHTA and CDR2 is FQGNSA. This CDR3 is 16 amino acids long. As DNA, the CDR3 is TGTGCCAGCAGCTTAGAACCTCCCTTGGTGAACACTGAAGCTTTCTTT. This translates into CASSLEPPLVNTEAFF.

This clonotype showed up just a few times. CDR3: CAEAAGGFTDTQYF. CDR3 bases: TGTGCCGAGGCGGCGGGGGGTTTCACAGATACGCAGTATTTT. The chain couples TRBV7-2 to TRBJ2-3; the match to TRBD2 covers 8 bases. The V gene's germline CDR1 is SGHTA and CDR2 FQGNSA. This CDR3 is 14 amino acids long. With 11 bases clipped from V and 2 bases from J, the junction kept 9 bases outside the gene matches. Together with reference TRBV7-2 and TRBJ2-3, the CDR3 gives the full variable domain: GAGVSQSPSNKVTEKGKDVELRCDPISGHTALYWYRQSLGQGLEFLIYFQGNSAPDKSGLPSDRFSAERTGGSVSTLTIQRTQQEDSAVYLCAEAAGGFTDTQYFGPGTRLTVL.

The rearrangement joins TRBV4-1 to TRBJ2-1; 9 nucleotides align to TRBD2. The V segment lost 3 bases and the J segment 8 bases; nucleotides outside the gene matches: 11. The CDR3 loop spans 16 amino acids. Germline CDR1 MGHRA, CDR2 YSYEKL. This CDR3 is CASSHRGTSPGDEQFF. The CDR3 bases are TGCGCCAGCAGCCACAGGGGGACTAGCCCCGGGGATGAGCAGTTCTTC.

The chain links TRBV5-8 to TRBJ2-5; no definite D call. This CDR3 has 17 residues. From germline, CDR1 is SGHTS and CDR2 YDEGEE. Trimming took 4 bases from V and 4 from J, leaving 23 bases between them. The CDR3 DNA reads TGTGCCAGCAGCCCCGGAGATAGGTGGGGTCTCGGAGAGACCCAGTACTTC. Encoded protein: CASSPGDRWGLGETQYF.

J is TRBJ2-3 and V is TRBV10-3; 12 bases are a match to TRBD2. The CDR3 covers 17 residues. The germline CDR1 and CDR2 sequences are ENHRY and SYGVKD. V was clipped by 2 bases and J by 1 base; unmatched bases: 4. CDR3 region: CAISETRTSGGTDTQYF. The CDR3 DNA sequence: TGTGCCATCAGTGAGACGCGGACTAGCGGGGGCACAGATACGCAGTATTTT.

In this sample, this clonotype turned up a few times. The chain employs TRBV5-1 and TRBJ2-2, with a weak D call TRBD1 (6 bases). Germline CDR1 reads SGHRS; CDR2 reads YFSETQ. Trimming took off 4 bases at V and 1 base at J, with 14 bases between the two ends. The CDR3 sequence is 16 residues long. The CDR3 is CASSLNRARNTGELFF. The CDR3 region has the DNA TGCGCCAGCAGCCTAAACAGGGCGCGGAACACCGGGGAGCTGTTTTTT.

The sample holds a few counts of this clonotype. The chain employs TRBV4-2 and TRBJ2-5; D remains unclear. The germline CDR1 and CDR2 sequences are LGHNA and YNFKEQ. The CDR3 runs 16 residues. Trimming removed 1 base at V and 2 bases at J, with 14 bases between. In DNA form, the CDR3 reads TGTGCCAGCAGCCAAGTTCGAGGCCCCTTGCAAGAGACCCAGTACTTC. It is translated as CASSQVRGPLQETQYF.

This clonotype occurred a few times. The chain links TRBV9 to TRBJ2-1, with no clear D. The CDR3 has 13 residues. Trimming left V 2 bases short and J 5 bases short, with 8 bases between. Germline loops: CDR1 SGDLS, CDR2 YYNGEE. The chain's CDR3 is CASSVGPNNEQFF. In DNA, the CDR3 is TGTGCCAGCAGCGTCGGACCGAACAATGAGCAGTTCTTC.

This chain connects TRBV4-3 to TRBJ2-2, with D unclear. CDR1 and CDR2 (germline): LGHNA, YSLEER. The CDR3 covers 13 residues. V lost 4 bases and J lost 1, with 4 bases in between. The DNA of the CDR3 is TGCGCCAGCAGCCGCAAGAACACCGGGGAGCTGTTTTTT. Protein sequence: CASSRKNTGELFF.

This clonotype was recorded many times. The CDR3 region has the DNA TGTGCCAGCAGCCAGGACTTCGGATCACCCCTCCACTTT. It is translated as CASSQDFGSPLHF. The gene calls are TRBV5-5 and TRBJ1-6; no reliable D call. Per germline, CDR1 SGHKS and CDR2 YYEKEE (reference sequence). The CDR3 extends over 13 amino acids. Trimming took off 4 bases at V and 10 bases at J, with 12 bases between the two ends.

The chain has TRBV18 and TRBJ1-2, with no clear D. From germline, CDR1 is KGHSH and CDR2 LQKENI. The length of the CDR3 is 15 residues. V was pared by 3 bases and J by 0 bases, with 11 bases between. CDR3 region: CASSPSGTTNYGYTF. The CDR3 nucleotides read TGTGCCAGCTCACCTTCGGGTACGACTAACTATGGCTACACCTTC. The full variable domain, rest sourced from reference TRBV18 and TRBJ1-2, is NAGVMQNPRHLVRRRGQEARLRCSPMKGHSHVYWYRQLPEEGLKFMVYLQKENIIDESGMPKERFSAEFPKEGPSILRIQQVVRGDSAAYFCASSPSGTTNYGYTFGSGTRLTVV.

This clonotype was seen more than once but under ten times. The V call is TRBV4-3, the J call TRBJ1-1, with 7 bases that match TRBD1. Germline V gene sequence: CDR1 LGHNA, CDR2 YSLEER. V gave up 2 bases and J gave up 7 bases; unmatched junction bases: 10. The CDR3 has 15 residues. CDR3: CASSQQRQGPHEAFF. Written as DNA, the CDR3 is TGCGCCAGCAGCCAACAAAGACAGGGTCCGCATGAAGCTTTCTTT.

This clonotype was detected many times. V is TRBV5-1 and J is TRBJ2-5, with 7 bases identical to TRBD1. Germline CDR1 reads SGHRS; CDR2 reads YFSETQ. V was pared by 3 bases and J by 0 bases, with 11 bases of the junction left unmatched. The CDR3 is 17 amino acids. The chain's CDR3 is CASSSGLQGDYQETQYF. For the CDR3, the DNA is TGCGCCAGCAGCTCTGGCCTCCAGGGGGATTACCAAGAGACCCAGTACTTC.

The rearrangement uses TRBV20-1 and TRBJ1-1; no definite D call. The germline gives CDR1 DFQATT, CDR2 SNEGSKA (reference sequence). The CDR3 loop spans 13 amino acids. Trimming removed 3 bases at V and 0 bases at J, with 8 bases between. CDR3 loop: CSARESLNTEAFF. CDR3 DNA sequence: TGCAGTGCTAGGGAGTCGTTGAACACTGAAGCTTTCTTT.

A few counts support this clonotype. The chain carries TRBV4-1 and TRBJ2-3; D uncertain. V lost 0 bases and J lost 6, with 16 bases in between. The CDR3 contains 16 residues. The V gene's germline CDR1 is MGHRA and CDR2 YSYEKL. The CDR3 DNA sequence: TGCGCCAGCAGCCAAGATGTGGCCCGAGAAGGGGATACGCAGTATTTT. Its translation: CASSQDVAREGDTQYF.

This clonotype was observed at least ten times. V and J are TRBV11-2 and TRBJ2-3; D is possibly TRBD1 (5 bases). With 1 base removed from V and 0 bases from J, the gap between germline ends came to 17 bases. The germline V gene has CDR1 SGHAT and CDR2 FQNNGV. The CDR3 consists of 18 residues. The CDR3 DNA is TGTGCCAGCAGCTTAGTCCAGGGAATGGGCCTAAGCACAGATACGCAGTATTTT. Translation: CASSLVQGMGLSTDTQYF.

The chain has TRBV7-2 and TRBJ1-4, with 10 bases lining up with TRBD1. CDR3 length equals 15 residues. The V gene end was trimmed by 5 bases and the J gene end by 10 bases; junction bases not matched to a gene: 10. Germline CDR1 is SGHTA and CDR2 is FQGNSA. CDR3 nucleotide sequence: TGTGCCAGCAGCCCGGGACAGGGGCTAGAGGGAAAACTGTTTTTT. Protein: CASSPGQGLEGKLFF.